This is a list of T cell receptor beta chains from one sample in a study of cytomegalovirus exposure and HLA in healthy donors. Data came from immunoSEQ multiplex PCR; TCRdb stores just in-frame clones and leaves some out. The table counts about 70,000 clones; 2% to 3% lies in the top ten. The sample was PBMCs. These receptors originate from a female donor in good health and CMV-seropositive. Each CDR3 is given without its conserved first and last residue. Fields, in order: V gene, J gene, CDR3 protein.

V: TRBV5-1
J: TRBJ1-1
CDR3: ASSLDRGNTEAF

V: TRBV30
J: TRBJ1-4
CDR3: AWEGQGEEKLF

V: TRBV5-1
J: TRBJ1-5
CDR3: ASSVGPTGTGNQPQH

V: TRBV4-3
J: TRBJ2-1
CDR3: ASSSGQEPYNEQF

V: TRBV30
J: TRBJ2-6
CDR3: AWQQGALTGANVLT

V: TRBV7-9
J: TRBJ1-1
CDR3: ASSLGGLTEAF

V: TRBV28
J: TRBJ1-4
CDR3: ASNTPIGGTNEKLF

V: TRBV6-5
J: TRBJ2-7
CDR3: ASSYDRGHEQY

V: TRBV6-6
J: TRBJ1-1
CDR3: AAVRAGQNTEAF

V: TRBV10-3
J: TRBJ1-1
CDR3: AISESTRGSEAF

V: TRBV18
J: TRBJ1-2
CDR3: ASSSGQGANYGYT

V: TRBV4-2
J: TRBJ2-1
CDR3: ASSRPVSSYNEQF

V: TRBV27
J: TRBJ1-1
CDR3: ASRTRGHGTEAF

V: TRBV4-1
J: TRBJ2-5
CDR3: ASSQPQRGEETQY

V: TRBV6-1
J: TRBJ1-5
CDR3: ASSGSIHLNSNQPQH

V: TRBV5-1
J: TRBJ1-3
CDR3: ASSLAGAHGNTIY

V: TRBV5-1
J: TRBJ1-1
CDR3: ASTIQGAAMVTEAF

V: TRBV4-3
J: TRBJ2-7
CDR3: ASSQDDPGQGIGEQY

V: TRBV5-4
J: TRBJ2-7
CDR3: ASSSGTVEQY

V: TRBV4-3
J: TRBJ2-1
CDR3: ASSQVGGNEQF

V: TRBV4-3
J: TRBJ1-4
CDR3: ASSQRPPGTGDEKLF

V: TRBV2
J: TRBJ2-5
CDR3: ASSEEAGEETQY

V: TRBV6-5
J: TRBJ2-3
CDR3: ASSSDRVSDTQY

V: TRBV7-9
J: TRBJ1-2
CDR3: ASSPGEGSRGYT

V: TRBV19
J: TRBJ1-1
CDR3: ASSSSGGKAF

V: TRBV5-1
J: TRBJ2-5
CDR3: ASSWRAEGETQY

V: TRBV6-5
J: TRBJ1-2
CDR3: ASSYLKDSYGYT

V: TRBV30
J: TRBJ1-3
CDR3: AWGPLESGNTIY

V: TRBV7-2
J: TRBJ1-1
CDR3: ASSRTAGQEAF

V: TRBV7-8
J: TRBJ2-5
CDR3: ATQATSASETQY

V: TRBV19
J: TRBJ1-1
CDR3: ASSIRDRGPEAF

V: TRBV28
J: TRBJ1-2
CDR3: ASSLTGDGDGYT

V: TRBV6-4
J: TRBJ2-2
CDR3: ASSDSASGELF

V: TRBV30
J: TRBJ1-2
CDR3: AWSVGTNYGYT

V: TRBV7-9
J: TRBJ2-3
CDR3: ASSQDGTSATDTQY

V: TRBV25-1
J: TRBJ1-3
CDR3: ASSDRVGNTIY

V: TRBV28
J: TRBJ1-2
CDR3: ASSSRTGFNYGYT

V: TRBV19
J: TRBJ2-6
CDR3: ASTRGRLSGANVLT

V: TRBV19
J: TRBJ2-1
CDR3: ASSIVVEVEQF

V: TRBV18
J: TRBJ1-1
CDR3: ASSPPGQYTEAF

V: TRBV28
J: TRBJ1-5
CDR3: ASTSNQPQH

V: TRBV27
J: TRBJ2-7
CDR3: ASSLMQGDSYEQY

V: TRBV6-1
J: TRBJ2-1
CDR3: ASSGESGGASVQF